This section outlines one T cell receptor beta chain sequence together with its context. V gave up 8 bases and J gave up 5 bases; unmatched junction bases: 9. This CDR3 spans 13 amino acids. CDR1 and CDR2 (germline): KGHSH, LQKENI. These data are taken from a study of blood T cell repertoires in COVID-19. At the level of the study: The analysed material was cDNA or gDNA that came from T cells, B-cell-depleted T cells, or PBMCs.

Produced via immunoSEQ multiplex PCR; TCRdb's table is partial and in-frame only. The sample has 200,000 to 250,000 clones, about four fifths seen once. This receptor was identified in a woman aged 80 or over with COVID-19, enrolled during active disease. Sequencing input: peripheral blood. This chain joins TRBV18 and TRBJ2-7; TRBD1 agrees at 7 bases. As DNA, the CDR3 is TGTGCCAGCCAGCAAACAGGGGCGAACGAGCAGTACTTC. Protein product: CASQQTGANEQYF.